The 25 T cell receptor beta chains presented below share a single source sample, sequenced in a study of cytomegalovirus exposure and HLA in healthy donors. Repertoires were generated with immunoSEQ multiplex PCR, while TCRdb's copy carries only in-frame clones and drops some. The sample yields some 140,000 clones, 82% seen once. Source material: PBMCs. The origin of the receptors is a young man in good health and CMV-seropositive.

The V and J genes are TRBV5-6 and TRBJ2-2; 9 bases align to TRBD1. J lost 6 bases, V lost 4 bases, and 4 bases had no gene match. Germline V gene lookup returns CDR1 SGHDT and CDR2 YYEEEE. The CDR3 is made up of 14 amino acids. CDR3 loop: CASSATGGPGELFF. CDR3 DNA sequence: TGTGCCAGCAGCGCTACAGGGGGCCCCGGGGAGCTGTTTTTT.

The CDR3 loop reads CASSSGLAGAGTDTQYF. Written as DNA, the CDR3 is TGTGCCAGCAGCTCCGGCCTAGCGGGAGCAGGGACAGATACGCAGTATTTT. The chain couples TRBV5-4 to TRBJ2-3; 10 bases align to TRBD2. This CDR3 spans 17 amino acids. Per the germline V gene, CDR1 is SGHNT and CDR2 is YYREEE (reference sequence). With 3 bases clipped from V and 3 bases from J, the junction kept 10 bases outside the gene matches.

Here the CDR3 reads CATSSNRGWTEAFF. CDR3 in DNA: TGTGCCACCAGCAGTAACAGGGGATGGACTGAAGCTTTCTTT. The gene calls are TRBV15 and TRBJ1-1, with 7 positions matching TRBD1. This CDR3 is 14 amino acids long. The ends lost 3 bases at V and 5 bases at J; junction bases unmatched: 6. Germline V gene sequence: CDR1 LNHNV, CDR2 YYDKDF (reference sequence). The full variable domain, rest sourced from reference TRBV15 and TRBJ1-1, is DAMVIQNPRYQVTQFGKPVTLSCSQTLNHNVMYWYQQKSSQAPKLLFHYYDKDFNNEADTPDNFQSRRPNTSFCFLDIRSPGLGDTAMYLCATSSNRGWTEAFFGQGTRLTVV.

CDR3 sequence: CASSNPGGINTEAFF. As DNA, the CDR3 is TGTGCCAGCAGCAACCCGGGGGGGATTAACACTGAAGCTTTCTTT. The chain has TRBV9 and TRBJ1-1, with D possibly being TRBD1 (5 bases). Trimming shortened V by 4 bases and J by 2 bases, and 15 bases separated the two germline ends. Germline V CDR1 and CDR2: SGDLS, YYNGEE. The CDR3 loop spans 15 amino acids. The whole variable domain, remainder taken from reference TRBV9 and TRBJ1-1, is DSGVTQTPKHLITATGQRVTLRCSPRSGDLSVYWYQQSLDQGLQFLIQYYNGEERAKGNILERFSAQQFPDLHSELNLSSLELGDSALYFCASSNPGGINTEAFFGQGTRLTVV.

This sequence joins TRBV12-2 and TRBJ1-3. TRBV12-2 is a documented pseudogene. The CDR3 has 12 amino acids. The CDR3 spells CASRLAVPPIYF. The CDR3 nucleotides read TGTGCAAGTCGCTTAGCCGTCCCTCCCATATATTTT.

The chain combines TRBV7-9 with TRBJ1-4; the match to TRBD1 covers 7 bases. V lost 5 bases and J lost 0; bases outside the gene matches: 3. The CDR3 is 15 amino acids. Per germline, CDR1 SEHNR and CDR2 FQNEAQ (reference sequence). The CDR3 region is CASSVTGATNEKLFF. The CDR3 bases are TGTGCCAGCAGCGTAACAGGGGCAACTAATGAAAAACTGTTTTTT.

A few counts support this clone. V is TRBV6-5 and J is TRBJ2-5; D gene uncertain. Trimming removed 7 bases at V and 1 base at J, with 13 bases between. This CDR3 is 14 amino acids long. Germline assignment: CDR1 MNHEY and CDR2 SVGAGI. The DNA for the CDR3 is TGTGCCAGCAATCGTGGCGGCCTCCAAGAGACCCAGTACTTC. This gives the protein CASNRGGLQETQYF.

For this clone: Other DNA variants within this sample encode the same CDR3. The rearrangement links TRBV7-2 to TRBJ2-1; 15 bases align to TRBD2. The CDR3 has 14 residues. Trimming cost V 3 bases and J 9 bases; bases outside gene matches: 0. The V gene's germline CDR1 is SGHTA and CDR2 FQGNSA. Written as DNA, the CDR3 is TGTGCCAGCAGCTTGGGACTAGCGGGGGGTGAGCAGTTCTTC. It encodes CASSLGLAGGEQFF. Looking up the rest from reference TRBV7-2 and TRBJ2-1 gives the full variable domain: GAGVSQSPSNKVTEKGKDVELRCDPISGHTALYWYRQSLGQGLEFLIYFQGNSAPDKSGLPSDRFSAERTGGSVSTLTIQRTQQEDSAVYLCASSLGLAGGEQFFGPGTRLTVL.

The chain links TRBV12-5 to TRBJ2-7; possibly TRBD2 for D (5 bases). Looked up from germline, CDR1 is LGHNT and CDR2 is FRNRAP. This CDR3 has 14 residues. Deletions cut 1 base from V and 4 bases from J, with 11 bases between. CDR3 protein: CASGLGGKGYEQYF. The CDR3, as DNA: TGTGCTAGTGGTTTGGGAGGGAAGGGTTACGAGCAGTACTTC.

The gene calls are TRBV6-1 and TRBJ2-2; no clear D. V lost 10 bases and J 1 base, leaving 10 bases between the germline ends. Germline-derived CDR1 and CDR2 are MNHNS and SASEGT. The CDR3 contains 13 residues. This CDR3 reads CATEYENTGELFF. In DNA form, the CDR3 reads TGTGCCACCGAGTACGAGAACACCGGGGAGCTGTTTTTT.

The V gene is TRBV5-1, the J gene TRBJ1-2, with D possibly matching TRBD1 (6 bases). From germline, CDR1 is SGHRS and CDR2 YFSETQ. This CDR3 has 13 residues. With 4 bases removed from V and 8 bases from J, the gap between germline ends came to 15 bases. CDR3 bases: TGCGCCAGCAGCGAACAGGGTACAGCCGGCTACACCTTC. Translating it yields CASSEQGTAGYTF.

In this sample, this clone turned up once. The chain joins TRBV18 to TRBJ1-1; D is unresolved. Trimming stripped 2 bases from V and 1 base from J, with 11 bases between. CDR3 length equals 15 residues. Looked up from germline, CDR1 is KGHSH and CDR2 is LQKENI. The CDR3 spells CASSPKDSGNTEAFF. The CDR3 DNA follows: TGTGCCAGCTCACCAAAGGATTCGGGGAACACTGAAGCTTTCTTT.

The chain links TRBV9 to TRBJ2-7; D ambiguous. Germline V gene lookup returns CDR1 SGDLS and CDR2 YYNGEE. V was pared by 1 base and J by 0 bases, with 14 bases between. The CDR3 contains 16 residues. CDR3 sequence: CASSVSADTRSYEQYF. In DNA, the CDR3 is TGTGCCAGCAGCGTATCTGCAGACACTCGCTCCTACGAGCAGTACTTC.

The chain carries TRBV19 and TRBJ2-5; TRBD2 agrees at 8 bases. The V segment lost 5 bases and the J segment 9 bases; nucleotides outside the gene matches: 14. The germline V gene encodes CDR1 LNHDA and CDR2 SQIVND (reference sequence). The CDR3 is made up of 15 amino acids. The CDR3 region has the DNA TGTGCCAGTAGTCCCTCGAGCGGGGGCCTTGGGGCCCAGTACTTC. Protein product: CASSPSSGGLGAQYF.

This clone has ten or more counts. The chain recombines TRBV6-1 with TRBJ2-5; TRBD2 agrees at 9 bases. The CDR3 consists of 15 residues. Germline V gives CDR1 MNHNS, CDR2 SASEGT. V trimming: 10 bases; J trimming: 2 bases; junction bases outside the gene matches: 11. This chain's CDR3 is CANGGRLAVQETQYF. The CDR3 bases are TGTGCCAACGGAGGAAGACTAGCGGTACAAGAGACCCAGTACTTC.

V usage is TRBV5-1 and J usage is TRBJ2-1; TRBD2 matches 13 bases. The CDR3 covers 16 residues. In germline, CDR1 is SGHRS, CDR2 YFSETQ. V gave up 4 bases and J gave up 3 bases; unmatched junction bases: 4. CDR3 in DNA: TGCGCCAGCAGCCCCCGACTAGCGGGGGGCTACAATGAGCAGTTCTTC. Translating gives CASSPRLAGGYNEQFF.

The gene calls are TRBV6-5 and TRBJ2-3, with TRBD2 matching 8 bases. The germline CDR1 and CDR2 sequences are MNHEY and SVGAGI. CDR3 length equals 15 residues. V was pared by 6 bases and J by 2 bases, with 7 bases of the junction left unmatched. The CDR3 DNA reads TGTGCCAGCAGCCAAGGCGGGGGGCCCACAGATACGCAGTATTTT. Translation: CASSQGGGPTDTQYF.

The chain joins TRBV14 to TRBJ1-2; no definite D call. The CDR3 covers 13 residues. Germline loops: CDR1 SGHDN, CDR2 FVKESK. Trimming pared 4 bases from V and 8 bases from J, leaving 14 bases between. The CDR3 DNA reads as TGTGCCAGCAGCCGGCCCCAGGATATCGGCTACACCTTC. Amino acid sequence: CASSRPQDIGYTF.

On this clone itself: An end of the junction differs from the germline gene, which may be a read error. The V gene is TRBV7-9, the J gene TRBJ1-2; D is unresolved. The CDR3 extends over 14 amino acids. Germline assignment: CDR1 SEHNR and CDR2 FQNEAQ (reference sequence). The CDR3 sequence is CASSRSISDYGYTF. For the CDR3, the DNA is TGTGCCAGCAGCCGTAGTATCTCGGACTATGGCTACACATTC.

The chain recombines TRBV25-1 with TRBJ1-4; 8 bases are a match to TRBD1. V gave up 3 bases and J gave up 8 bases; unmatched junction bases: 8. The length of the CDR3 is 15 residues. CDR1 and CDR2 (germline): MGHDK, SYGVNS. This CDR3 reads CASSDHRGVREKLFF. The CDR3 DNA reads TGTGCCAGCAGTGATCACAGGGGGGTGCGGGAAAAACTGTTTTTT.

The chain carries TRBV6-5 and TRBJ2-3; 12 nucleotides match TRBD2. The ends lost 4 bases at V and 4 bases at J; junction bases unmatched: 3. The CDR3 is made up of 15 amino acids. Per the germline V gene, CDR1 is MNHEY and CDR2 is SVGAGI. The CDR3 DNA reads TGTGCCAGCAGTTCGCTAGCGGGGGGGTCAGATACGCAGTATTTT. It encodes CASSSLAGGSDTQYF.

This sequence joins TRBV5-6 and TRBJ1-1; D is ambiguous. Germline V gene data show CDR1 as SGHDT and CDR2 as YYEEEE. The CDR3 loop spans 13 amino acids. V lost 2 bases and J lost 5, with 10 bases in between. The CDR3 reads CASSFWGGTEAFF. The CDR3 bases are TGTGCCAGCAGCTTTTGGGGAGGGACTGAAGCTTTCTTT.

V and J are TRBV4-1 and TRBJ2-7; no firm D call. V was trimmed by 0 bases and J by 5 bases, leaving 11 bases between them. The CDR3 extends over 14 amino acids. CDR1 is MGHRA, CDR2 YSYEKL, per germline. This CDR3 is CASSQDYSLDEQYF. The CDR3 region has the DNA TGCGCCAGCAGCCAAGATTATTCGTTAGACGAGCAGTACTTC.

The chain uses TRBV6-1 and TRBJ1-1; D gene uncertain. CDR3 length: 14 amino acids. Trimming left V 1 base short and J 0 bases short, with 6 bases between. Looked up from germline, CDR1 is MNHNS and CDR2 is SASEGT. The CDR3 region is CASSEGDMNTEAFF. Here the CDR3 DNA reads TGTGCCAGCAGTGAAGGAGATATGAACACTGAAGCTTTCTTT.

There are a few counts of this clone. The chain carries TRBV4-2 and TRBJ2-6, with D unclear. V lost 1 base, J lost 0 bases, and 10 bases lay in between. CDR3 length: 17 residues. Germline values: CDR1 LGHNA, CDR2 YNFKEQ. Written as DNA, the CDR3 is TGTGCCAGCAGCCAAGGGCCCGACAACTCTGGGGCCAACGTCCTGACTTTC. Its protein product is CASSQGPDNSGANVLTF.